This T cell receptor beta chain derives from a study of blood T cell repertoires in COVID-19. Turning to the study itself: Samples of COVID-19 (acute and convalescent) were obtained from the United States, Italy and Spain.

The length of the CDR3 is 16 residues. V shed 2 bases, J shed 0 bases, and the junction held 6 bases outside the gene matches. The germline CDR1 and CDR2 sequences are SNHLY and FYNNEI. In the source study's methods: By means of reference gene primer amplification, nucleated cell counts were estimated. Some clones are missing from TCRdb's copy, which holds only in-frame ones; the method was immunoSEQ multiplex PCR. The DNA was the basis for D and trimming; V, J and clone size are from that table. Among under 85,000 clones listed, 84% were seen once. The gene calls are TRBV2 and TRBJ2-5; 7 positions match TRBD1. Source material: peripheral blood. The receptor was derived from a man in his fifties or sixties with acute or convalescent COVID-19. As DNA, the CDR3 is TGTGCCAGCAGTGAATTTGGCAGGGGGTACCAAGAGACCCAGTACTTC. Translation: CASSEFGRGYQETQYF.